The 14 T cell receptor beta chains in this list originate from one sample, sequenced in a study of blood T cell repertoires in COVID-19. Measured with immunoSEQ multiplex PCR; TCRdb has only the in-frame clones, and not every one. Of over 200,000 clones in the sample, around 84% were seen once. Material: peripheral blood. Receptors originate from a woman aged 80 or over with active or convalescent COVID-19.

The V gene is TRBV19, the J gene TRBJ2-5; the D gene is possibly TRBD1 (6 bases). V dropped 7 bases and J dropped 2 bases, with 14 bases sitting between them. The CDR3 is 14 amino acids. In germline, CDR1 is LNHDA, CDR2 SQIVND (reference sequence). CDR3 loop: CASNYGTKQETQYF. CDR3 coding DNA: TGTGCCAGTAACTACGGGACAAAGCAAGAGACCCAGTACTTC.

CDR3 sequence: CASSEWAEQYF. CDR3 bases: TGTGCCAGCAGTGAATGGGCGGAGCAGTACTTC. The J gene is TRBJ2-7, the V gene TRBV25-1; D gene unclear. V was pared by 1 base and J by 7 bases, with 5 bases between. This CDR3 region has 11 residues. Germline V lookup: CDR1 MGHDK, CDR2 SYGVNS.

The chain uses TRBV28 and TRBJ1-6, with D perhaps matching TRBD1 (5 bases). V dropped 7 bases and J dropped 8 bases, with 12 bases sitting between them. The CDR3 runs 13 residues. CDR1 and CDR2 (germline): MDHEN, SYDVKM. CDR3 sequence (DNA): TGTGCCAGCATTCGGGGGTCGGATTCACCCCTCCACTTT. Amino acids: CASIRGSDSPLHF.

This clone turned up a few times. The J gene is TRBJ2-7, the V gene TRBV10-3; D ambiguous. Germline V gene sequence: CDR1 ENHRY, CDR2 SYGVKD. Trimming removed 6 bases at V and 2 bases at J, with 14 bases between. The CDR3 covers 14 residues. The CDR3: CAIRSGLSTYEQYF. CDR3 DNA: TGTGCCATCAGATCGGGTCTTTCCACCTACGAGCAGTACTTC.

The rearrangement joins TRBV19 to TRBJ2-1; 7 bases fit TRBD2. Germline CDR1 is LNHDA and CDR2 is SQIVND (reference sequence). The CDR3 consists of 14 residues. The V segment lost 4 bases and the J segment 3 bases; nucleotides outside the gene matches: 3. CDR3 protein: CASSRGGNYNEQFF. DNA for the CDR3: TGTGCCAGTAGTAGGGGGGGTAACTACAATGAGCAGTTCTTC.

This chain connects TRBV10-3 to TRBJ2-1; 7 positions match TRBD2. The V and J ends lost 10 bases and 1 base, in that order; junction bases with no gene match: 7. CDR1 and CDR2 (germline): ENHRY, SYGVKD. This CDR3 comprises 14 residues. CDR3 bases: TGTGCCACCCTCACGGGAGGTTCCTACAATGAGCAGTTCTTC. It yields the protein CATLTGGSYNEQFF.

The chain joins TRBV6-5 to TRBJ2-3; TRBD2 matches 9 bases. J lost 1 base, V lost 2 bases, and 4 bases had no gene match. The CDR3 covers 16 residues. From germline, CDR1 is MNHEY and CDR2 SVGAGI. The CDR3 DNA reads as TGTGCCAGCAGTTACGAGGCGGGAGGGGGCACAGATACGCAGTATTTT. The encoded protein is CASSYEAGGGTDTQYF.

The chain has TRBV6-5 and TRBJ2-3; 9 bases fit TRBD2. The CDR3 loop spans 14 amino acids. The V segment lost 6 bases and the J segment 4 bases; nucleotides outside the gene matches: 5. Per germline, CDR1 MNHEY and CDR2 SVGAGI. CDR3 residues: CASSVSGSADTQYF. In DNA, the CDR3 is TGTGCCAGCAGCGTTAGCGGGAGTGCAGATACGCAGTATTTT.

The gene calls are TRBV3-1 (or the pseudogene TRBV3-2) and TRBJ2-2; D remains unclear. The V end was cut by 4 bases, the J end by 4 bases, with 4 bases between. The CDR3 spans 12 residues. Germline-derived CDR1 and CDR2 are LGHDT and YNNKEL (reference sequence). The CDR3 DNA sequence: TGTGCCAGCAGCCCTCTCACCGGGGAGCTGTTTTTT. Protein sequence: CASSPLTGELFF.

This sequence joins TRBV6-5 and TRBJ1-3; 8 nucleotides agree with TRBD1. Germline CDR1 is MNHEY and CDR2 is SVGAGI. This CDR3 contains 14 residues. V was pared by 6 bases and J by 2 bases, with 3 bases of the junction left unmatched. CDR3 DNA: TGTGCCAGCAGCGTACAGGGGGCTGGAAACACCATATATTTT. Translating it yields CASSVQGAGNTIYF.

The J gene is TRBJ2-2, the V gene TRBV7-2; no reliable D call. Germline values: CDR1 SGHTA, CDR2 FQGNSA. CDR3 length equals 15 residues. Between the trimmed V and J ends, which lost 4 bases and 4 bases, there was a span of 13 bases. CDR3 amino acids: CASSSLELVTGELFF. The CDR3, as DNA: TGTGCCAGCAGCTCACTCGAGCTCGTCACCGGGGAGCTGTTTTTT.

In its sample, this clone was seen once. The chain has TRBV11-2 and TRBJ1-2, with 12 bases matching TRBD1. Germline lookup yields CDR1 SGHAT and CDR2 FQNNGV. V lost 5 bases to trimming and J lost 4 bases; unmatched junction nucleotides: 8. This CDR3 region has 16 residues. The CDR3 loop reads CASSPGTGGAGYGYTF. The CDR3, as DNA: TGTGCCAGCAGCCCGGGGACAGGGGGCGCCGGCTATGGCTACACCTTC.

The J gene is TRBJ2-1, the V gene TRBV6-5; D is unresolved. CDR1 and CDR2 from the germline V gene are MNHEY and SVGAGI. V lost 7 bases and J 6 bases, leaving 16 bases between the germline ends. The CDR3 is 14 residues long. CDR3 residues: CASTPSPQLNEQFF. The DNA for the CDR3 is TGTGCCAGCACCCCGAGTCCCCAACTCAATGAGCAGTTCTTC.

The chain couples TRBV12-5 to TRBJ1-3; no reliable D call. This CDR3 comprises 12 residues. V gave up 1 base and J gave up 9 bases, with 7 bases separating them. Germline-derived CDR1 and CDR2 are LGHNT and FRNRAP. The CDR3 region is CASGLESGTIYF. CDR3 nucleotide sequence: TGTGCTAGTGGTTTGGAATCCGGCACCATATATTTT.